What follows are 24 T cell receptor beta chains derived from one specimen sequenced in a study of shared clonotypes between healthy human individuals. Assay: immunoSEQ multiplex PCR; the TCRdb copy retains only in-frame clones and omits some. The table has just under 350,000 clones, roughly 70% seen once; the top ten hold 8.5% to 12%. The sample comprised memory CD4+ T cells sorted from blood. Documented subset: CD45RA-negative fraction. The receptors were gathered from a man younger than 45 in good health.

This clone was observed a few times. J is TRBJ2-2 and V is TRBV27; D not resolved. V lost 7 bases and J lost 0, with 9 bases in between. This CDR3 contains 14 residues. Per the germline V gene, CDR1 is MNHEY and CDR2 is SMNVEV (reference sequence). Written as DNA, the CDR3 is TGTGCCAGCACCCCAGGAGCGAACACCGGGGAGCTGTTTTTT. Encoded protein: CASTPGANTGELFF.

This clone was seen a single time. This chain joins TRBV6-6 and TRBJ2-7, with D uncertain. Between the trimmed V and J ends, which lost 2 bases and 3 bases, there was a span of 8 bases. CDR3 length equals 13 residues. Germline V gene data show CDR1 as MNHNY and CDR2 as SVGAGI (reference sequence). DNA of the CDR3: TGTGCCAGCAGTTACGAGGCAGGCTACGAGCAGTACTTC. It encodes CASSYEAGYEQYF.

The chain carries TRBV7-6 and TRBJ2-1, with 11 bases lining up with TRBD2. V trimming: 6 bases; J trimming: 4 bases; junction bases outside the gene matches: 8. Per germline, CDR1 SGHVS and CDR2 FNYEAQ. CDR3 size: 16 residues. The chain's CDR3 is CASRESGTSGYNEQFF. CDR3 DNA sequence: TGTGCCAGCAGAGAATCCGGGACTAGCGGATACAATGAGCAGTTCTTC. Based on the CDR3 plus reference TRBV7-6 and TRBJ2-1, the full variable domain is GAGVSQSPRYKVTKRGQDVALRCDPISGHVSLYWYRQALGQGPEFLTYFNYEAQQDKSGLPNDRFSAERPEGSISTLTIQRTEQRDSAMYRCASRESGTSGYNEQFFGPGTRLTVL.

V usage is TRBV6-6 and J usage is TRBJ1-5; D gene ambiguous. CDR3 length: 15 residues. Germline-derived CDR1 and CDR2 are MNHNY and SVGAGI (reference sequence). Trimming removed 7 bases from V and 1 base from J, with 14 bases in between. The CDR3 here is CASNHGSTSNQPQHF. DNA of the CDR3: TGTGCCAGCAACCACGGCTCTACGAGCAATCAGCCCCAGCATTTT.

Concerning this clone: A single base is all that separates this from a far larger clone, so a read error is likely. This chain joins TRBV7-9 and TRBJ2-2, with D tentatively TRBD2 (6 bases). CDR3 size: 13 residues. The germline V gene has CDR1 SEHNR and CDR2 FQNEAQ (reference sequence). CDR3 region: CASSLSGGGELLF. The CDR3 DNA reads TGTGCCAGCAGCTTATCCGGTGGCGGGGAGCTGCTTTTT.

The table lists this clone with a count of one. The chain recombines TRBV9 with TRBJ2-3; the D gene is possibly TRBD1 (5 bases). V lost 2 bases, J lost 1 base, and 8 bases lay in between. The CDR3 consists of 14 residues. Germline V gene lookup returns CDR1 SGDLS and CDR2 YYNGEE. CDR3 sequence (DNA): TGTGCCAGCAGCGTCCTAGGGGGCACAGATACGCAGTATTTT. This gives the protein CASSVLGGTDTQYF.

The chain is built from TRBV12-5 and TRBJ2-1, with 7 bases identical to TRBD1. The V and J ends lost 8 bases and 1 base, in that order; junction bases with no gene match: 8. The CDR3 runs 15 residues. In germline, CDR1 is LGHNT, CDR2 FRNRAP. CDR3 nucleotide sequence: TGTGCTAGTAGCCGGGACAGAGTTTCCTACAATGAGCAGTTCTTC. Encoded protein: CASSRDRVSYNEQFF.

This rearrangement joins TRBV5-1 to TRBJ1-1; TRBD1 matches 8 bases. The CDR3 runs 14 residues. Germline V lookup: CDR1 SGHRS, CDR2 YFSETQ. With 4 bases clipped from V and 11 bases from J, the junction kept 13 bases outside the gene matches. For the CDR3, the DNA is TGCGCCAGCAGCATCGGGACAGGCCTCGTGGGGGCTTTCTTT. It codes for CASSIGTGLVGAFF.

The chain uses TRBV2 and TRBJ2-7; D unresolved. Trimming cost V 5 bases and J 7 bases, with 9 bases left between them. There are 11 residues in the CDR3. Germline-derived CDR1 and CDR2 are SNHLY and FYNNEI. The CDR3 DNA sequence: TGTGCCAGCAGTAGGGATGGTGAGCAGTACTTC. This codes for CASSRDGEQYF.

The chain combines TRBV4-1 with TRBJ2-1, with no clear D. CDR3 length equals 14 residues. CDR1 and CDR2 (germline): MGHRA, YSYEKL. Trimming stripped 0 bases from V and 9 bases from J, with 12 bases between. CDR3 residues: CASSQDDPRPEQFF. CDR3 nucleotide sequence: TGCGCCAGCAGCCAAGATGATCCCCGGCCTGAGCAGTTCTTC.

V usage is TRBV19 and J usage is TRBJ2-4; D is unresolved. V gave up 7 bases and J gave up 3 bases, with 22 bases separating them. The CDR3 consists of 17 residues. CDR1 LNHDA and CDR2 SQIVND come from the germline V gene (reference sequence). This CDR3 reads CASKKAQATLGKNIQYF. CDR3 sequence (DNA): TGTGCCAGTAAGAAGGCGCAGGCGACTCTTGGCAAAAACATTCAGTACTTC.

This rearrangement joins TRBV6-6 to TRBJ1-2; D unresolved. The CDR3 spans 13 residues. V dropped 5 bases and J dropped 5 bases, with 12 bases sitting between them. Germline V gives CDR1 MNHNY, CDR2 SVGAGI (reference sequence). CDR3 DNA: TGTGCCAGCAGTCGACTGGTTTATTATGGCTACACCTTC. Translating gives CASSRLVYYGYTF.

The rearrangement uses TRBV11-2 and TRBJ2-1; 9 bases are a match to TRBD2. The germline V gene encodes CDR1 SGHAT and CDR2 FQNNGV. The CDR3 loop spans 17 amino acids. The J segment lost 9 bases and the V segment lost 0 bases, leaving 12 bases of the junction unmatched. CDR3 nucleotides: TGTGCCAGCAGCTTAGATAGGAGCGGGAGGCCACTTCCTGAGCAGTTCTTC. Its translation: CASSLDRSGRPLPEQFF.

V usage is TRBV28 and J usage is TRBJ2-4, with TRBD2 matching over 12 bases. With V trimmed by 6 bases and J by 6 bases, 9 bases remained unmatched. The CDR3 loop spans 16 amino acids. CDR1 is MDHEN and CDR2 is SYDVKM in the germline V gene. The CDR3 coding sequence is TGTGCCAGCAGAAGTGGACTAGCGGGACTTCGAAACATTCAGTACTTC. Translating gives CASRSGLAGLRNIQYF.

This clone was detected once. This rearrangement joins TRBV7-9 to TRBJ1-2, with TRBD1 matching over 10 bases. Germline CDR1 and CDR2: SEHNR and FQNEAQ (reference sequence). This CDR3 region has 13 residues. The ends lost 4 bases at V and 12 bases at J; junction bases unmatched: 8. The CDR3 loop is CASSYESGTGDTF. CDR3 nucleotides: TGTGCCAGCAGCTATGAATCCGGGACAGGGGACACCTTC.

This chain links TRBV28 with TRBJ1-5; D call uncertain. The CDR3 is 13 amino acids. The V gene's germline CDR1 is MDHEN and CDR2 SYDVKM. Trimming took off 8 bases at V and 4 bases at J, with 12 bases between the two ends. CDR3 residues: CASGDRGNQPQHF. The CDR3 nucleotides are TGTGCCAGCGGTGACCGAGGAAATCAGCCCCAGCATTTT.

The chain combines TRBV2 with TRBJ2-3; weak D call: TRBD2 (6 bases). The CDR3 runs 15 residues. Trimming cost V 4 bases and J 1 base, with 12 bases left between them. Germline V gene data show CDR1 as SNHLY and CDR2 as FYNNEI. The CDR3 here is CASSGRAGGTDTQYF. In DNA, the CDR3 is TGTGCCAGCAGTGGAAGAGCGGGCGGCACAGATACGCAGTATTTT.

The chain has TRBV4-2 and TRBJ1-1; D is ambiguous. V gave up 8 bases and J gave up 1 base, with 11 bases separating them. The germline CDR1 and CDR2 sequences are LGHNA and YNFKEQ. The CDR3 sequence is 13 residues long. The CDR3 is CASFGRTNTEAFF. The CDR3 coding sequence is TGTGCCAGCTTTGGACGGACGAACACTGAAGCTTTCTTT.

This rearrangement joins TRBV9 to TRBJ2-5, with D unclear. The length of the CDR3 is 15 residues. Per germline, CDR1 SGDLS and CDR2 YYNGEE. The V and J ends lost 4 bases and 5 bases respectively, with 18 bases between them. Here the CDR3 reads CASSPRTAVSETQYF. CDR3 in DNA: TGTGCCAGCAGCCCCCGGACGGCCGTTTCCGAGACCCAGTACTTC.

This chain links TRBV6-1 with TRBJ1-5, with D tentatively TRBD1 (6 bases). This CDR3 spans 13 amino acids. CDR1 MNHNS and CDR2 SASEGT come from the germline V gene. V shed 5 bases and J shed 7 bases, with 12 bases lying between them. The CDR3 coding sequence is TGTGCCAGCAGTATACAGGGTGAGCAGCCCCAGCATTTT. It encodes CASSIQGEQPQHF.

The genes are TRBV2 and TRBJ2-7, with 10 bases identical to TRBD2. The CDR3 consists of 15 residues. CDR1 is SNHLY and CDR2 is FYNNEI in the germline V gene. V lost 4 bases to trimming and J lost 5 bases; unmatched junction nucleotides: 8. CDR3 DNA sequence: TGTGCCAGCAGTGCTCAAGCGGGAGGGCTTAACGAGCAGTACTTC. Amino acid sequence: CASSAQAGGLNEQYF.

V gene TRBV6-5 combines with J gene TRBJ2-2; D might be TRBD2 (6 bases). V was trimmed by 6 bases and J by 6 bases, leaving 17 bases between them. Looked up from germline, CDR1 is MNHEY and CDR2 is SVGAGI. The CDR3 consists of 15 residues. The CDR3 region has the DNA TGTGCCAGCAGGCAGACTAGGTCAAGGGCCGGGGAGCTGTTTTTT. It specifies CASRQTRSRAGELFF.

This clone was detected only a few times. The chain links TRBV7-2 to TRBJ2-7, with 7 bases lining up with TRBD2. CDR3 length: 14 amino acids. From germline, CDR1 is SGHTA and CDR2 FQGNSA. J was trimmed by 4 bases and V by 1 base; bases with no gene match: 4. This CDR3 is CASSLDGRRYEQYF. The CDR3 DNA sequence: TGTGCCAGCAGCTTAGACGGGAGGAGATACGAGCAGTACTTC.

The chain links TRBV2 to TRBJ2-3; D gene uncertain. The CDR3 length is 12 residues. The germline V gene encodes CDR1 SNHLY and CDR2 FYNNEI. The V and J ends lost 6 bases and 5 bases respectively, with 9 bases between them. CDR3 protein: CASSWTGDTQYF. CDR3 in DNA: TGTGCCAGCAGCTGGACGGGAGATACGCAGTATTTT. The variable domain in full, with the rest retrieved from reference TRBV2 and TRBJ2-3, is EPEVTQTPSHQVTQMGQEVILRCVPISNHLYFYWYRQILGQKVEFLVSFYNNEISEKSEIFDDQFSVERPDGSNFTLKIRSTKLEDSAMYFCASSWTGDTQYFGPGTRLTVL.